This TCR beta chain is drawn from a study of cytomegalovirus exposure and HLA in healthy donors. Study-wide results and limits: 87-base-pair reads could not separate some V segments, including TRBV6-2 and TRBV6-3. V- and J-gene trimming in TCR beta was tied to a missense DCLRE1C variant by an analysis performed later. Productive status was seen about 90% or about 30% of the time for most TCR beta V segments in an earlier analysis.

PCR involved 60 Vbeta and 13 Jbeta primers. Measured with immunoSEQ multiplex PCR; TCRdb has only the in-frame clones, and not every one. The sample lists under 200,000 clones; 60% to 85% were seen once. Notes on this clone: The antigen is not known.

The germline V gene has CDR1 MGHRA and CDR2 YSYEKL. V dropped 1 base and J dropped 5; count of bases not matched to a gene: 9. The CDR3 loop spans 16 amino acids. Sequenced sample: PBMCs. The chain couples TRBV4-1 to TRBJ1-1; 8 bases map to TRBD1. This receptor was identified in a woman aged 35 to 49 in good health and CMV-seronegative. The CDR3 DNA reads TGCGCCAGCAGCCAAGGCAGGGGGCGCGGTGGGACTGAAGCTTTCTTT. It is translated as CASSQGRGRGGTEAFF.